The rows below give T cell receptor beta chains drawn from one sample of a study of T-cell memory formation after mild COVID-19. TCRdb re-analysed the 5' RACE reads in MiXCR, keeping a single row per CDR3 protein. The sample carries 530,000 or so distinct CDR3 sequences, around 16% recorded once. Material for sequencing was PBMCs or a T cell subset sorted from them (not recorded which). These receptors all stem from an adult woman who had mild COVID-19 (a few samples of this study predate the infection). Cell type and time point are not known. CDR3s include the opening cysteine and the closing phenylalanine or tryptophan. D genes are given only for firm matches. The listing skips clone size in some rows; elsewhere it reads once, few, many or a size class.

clone_size,j_call,v_call,d_call,cdr3_aa,cdr3_nt
.,TRBJ1-2,TRBV30,.,CAWSTSPYGYTF,TGTGCCTGGAGTACCAGCCCCTATGGCTACACCTTC
few,TRBJ2-1,TRBV9,.,CASSVGLVWNEQFF,TGTGCCAGCAGCGTAGGGCTAGTATGGAATGAGCAGTTCTTC
few,TRBJ1-5,TRBV30,TRBD1,CAWSPGQGSQPQHF,TGTGCCTGGAGCCCGGGACAGGGGAGTCAGCCCCAGCATTTT
.,TRBJ2-5,TRBV6-2/TRBV6-3,.,CASSSRGGDVSETQYF,TGTGCCAGCAGTTCTAGGGGCGGGGATGTCTCGGAGACCCAGTACTTC
few,TRBJ1-2,TRBV5-1,.,CASSADNGYTF,TGCGCCAGCAGCGCGGACAATGGCTACACCTTC
.,TRBJ2-5,TRBV3-1,.,CASSQAGVQETQYF,TGTGCCAGCAGCCAAGCGGGGGTCCAAGAGACCCAGTACTTC
.,TRBJ2-7,TRBV5-1,.,CASSHPGMNYEQYF,TGCGCCAGCAGCCACCCTGGGATGAACTACGAGCAGTACTTC
few,TRBJ2-2,TRBV5-1,TRBD1,CASSFRDRGLKDTGELFF,TGCGCCAGCAGCTTCCGGGACAGGGGGCTCAAAGACACCGGGGAGCTGTTTTTT
few,TRBJ2-2,TRBV10-3,.,CAISEVLRIGNTGELFF,TGTGCCATCAGTGAGGTGCTGCGAATTGGAAACACCGGGGAGCTGTTTTTT
.,TRBJ2-7,TRBV4-3,.,CASSQDHGYEQYF,TGCGCCAGCAGCCAAGATCATGGCTACGAGCAGTACTTC
.,TRBJ1-1,TRBV5-4,TRBD1,CASSSPDRGETEAFF,TGTGCCAGCAGCTCGCCTGACAGGGGAGAAACTGAAGCTTTCTTT
many,TRBJ1-5,TRBV7-9,.,CASSLGGQQPQHF,TGTGCCAGCAGCTTAGGGGGGCAGCAGCCCCAGCATTTT
.,TRBJ1-1,TRBV25-1,.,CASSRDSLPNTEAFF,TGTGCCAGCAGTCGAGACAGCTTACCGAACACTGAAGCTTTCTTT
once,TRBJ1-2,TRBV3-1,.,CASSHESYGYTF,TGTGCCAGCAGCCACGAGTCTTATGGCTACACCTTC
.,TRBJ2-1,TRBV19,TRBD2,CASSRRPGLADSYNEQFF,TGTGCCAGTAGTAGAAGGCCGGGACTAGCGGACTCCTACAATGAGCAGTTCTTC
.,TRBJ2-3,TRBV12-3/TRBV12-4,TRBD2,CASRLTSGGPSTQYF,TGTGCCAGCAGGCTTACTAGCGGGGGGCCCAGTACGCAGTATTTT
few,TRBJ1-1,TRBV12-3/TRBV12-4,.,CASTSGARTEAFF,TGTGCCAGCACCTCGGGGGCCCGCACTGAAGCTTTCTTT
.,TRBJ2-1,TRBV7-8,.,CASSLVGGQYNEQFF,TGTGCCAGCAGCTTAGTAGGGGGTCAGTACAATGAGCAGTTCTTC
few,TRBJ2-7,TRBV9,TRBD2,CASSVAGLEGPSSYEQYF,TGTGCCAGCAGCGTAGCGGGACTAGAGGGGCCGAGCTCCTACGAGCAGTACTTC
.,TRBJ1-1,TRBV9,.,CASSVSGVGYTEAFF,TGTGCCAGCAGCGTTAGTGGGGTGGGATACACTGAAGCTTTCTTT
many,TRBJ2-4,TRBV6-2/TRBV6-3,.,CASSEGAKNIQYF,TGTGCCAGCTCGGAGGGGGCCAAAAACATTCAGTACTTC
few,TRBJ2-3,TRBV5-6,TRBD2,CASSGSGGTDTQYF,TGTGCCAGCAGCGGCAGCGGGGGTACAGATACGCAGTATTTT
few,TRBJ2-1,TRBV7-9,.,CASSLRGVSYNEQFF,TGTGCCAGCAGCCTCCGTGGAGTATCCTACAATGAGCAGTTCTTC
few,TRBJ2-5,TRBV6-1,.,CASTSPLTLTDETQYF,TGTGCCAGCACGAGCCCTTTGACATTGACTGATGAGACCCAGTACTTC
few,TRBJ2-2,TRBV9,.,CASSVQPLANTGELFF,TGTGCCAGCAGCGTACAACCATTAGCGAACACCGGGGAGCTGTTTTTT
many,TRBJ1-1,TRBV9,.,CASSVGVGTEAFF,TGTGCCAGCAGCGTAGGAGTTGGCACTGAAGCTTTCTTT
once,TRBJ1-6,TRBV6-2/TRBV6-3,.,CASDTGTLLYNSPLHF,TGTGCCAGCGACACAGGGACTCTCCTCTATAATTCACCCCTCCACTTT
.,TRBJ2-7,TRBV14,.,CASSLDRLYEQYF,TGTGCCAGCAGCTTAGACAGGCTCTACGAGCAGTACTTC
few,TRBJ1-6,TRBV4-2,TRBD1,CASSQGDRDNSPLHF,TGTGCCAGCAGCCAAGGGGACAGGGATAATTCACCCCTCCACTTT
.,TRBJ1-6,TRBV7-9,.,CASSRTVANSPLHF,TGTGCCAGCAGCCGGACAGTTGCTAACTCACCCCTCCACTTT
.,TRBJ2-1,TRBV24-1,TRBD1,CATSDSWTGVEQFF,TGTGCCACCAGTGATTCATGGACAGGGGTCGAGCAGTTCTTC
.,TRBJ2-3,TRBV7-8,.,CASGGPLGDTQYF,TGTGCCAGTGGAGGGCCTTTGGGAGATACGCAGTATTTT
few,TRBJ2-3,TRBV20-1,.,CSARDLAGWTDTQYF,TGCAGTGCTAGAGACTTAGCAGGATGGACAGATACGCAGTATTTT
.,TRBJ2-2,TRBV12-3/TRBV12-4,.,CASSLRAGNTGELFF,TGTGCCAGCAGTTTACGTGCAGGAAACACCGGGGAGCTGTTTTTT
.,TRBJ2-3,TRBV5-5,.,CASSQVGGFSTDTQYF,TGTGCCAGCAGCCAGGTGGGCGGGTTTAGCACAGATACGCAGTATTTT
few,TRBJ2-1,TRBV10-3,TRBD2,CAINHGTSKIDEQFF,TGTGCCATCAATCACGGGACTAGCAAGATCGATGAGCAGTTCTTC
few,TRBJ2-7,TRBV20-1,.,CSARGSSSKGEQYF,TGCAGTGCTAGAGGTTCTAGCTCCAAAGGGGAGCAGTACTTC
once,TRBJ2-5,TRBV4-1,TRBD1,CASSQEGTGGETQYF,TGCGCCAGCAGCCAAGAAGGGACAGGGGGAGAGACCCAGTACTTC
.,TRBJ1-5,TRBV7-9,.,CASSLSGAAQPQHF,TGTGCCAGCAGCTTATCCGGAGCAGCCCAGCCCCAGCATTTT
few,TRBJ1-1,TRBV12-3/TRBV12-4,.,CASSPRSNTEAFF,TGTGCCAGCAGTCCCAGGTCGAACACTGAAGCTTTCTTT
few,TRBJ2-1,TRBV9,TRBD1,CASRGTGVEQFF,TGTGCCAGCAGAGGGACAGGGGTTGAGCAGTTCTTC
many,TRBJ2-7,TRBV5-1,.,CASSREGQIYEQYF,TGCGCCAGCAGCCGGGAGGGACAGATCTACGAGCAGTACTTC
.,TRBJ2-1,TRBV12-5,.,CASGNWTGTKYNEQFF,TGTGCTAGTGGCAATTGGACAGGGACTAAGTACAATGAGCAGTTCTTC
.,TRBJ1-5,TRBV27,.,CASSPDSFLSNQPQHF,TGTGCCAGCAGTCCCGACAGCTTCCTTAGCAATCAGCCCCAGCATTTT
once,TRBJ1-4,TRBV27,TRBD1,CASSLNLGQGLVGANEKLFF,TGTGCCAGCAGTCTGAACCTGGGACAGGGACTGGTAGGGGCTAATGAAAAACTGTTTTTT
.,TRBJ2-1,TRBV3-2,.,CASNRGAGGDEQFF,TGTGCCAGCAACAGGGGTGCGGGAGGGGATGAGCAGTTCTTC